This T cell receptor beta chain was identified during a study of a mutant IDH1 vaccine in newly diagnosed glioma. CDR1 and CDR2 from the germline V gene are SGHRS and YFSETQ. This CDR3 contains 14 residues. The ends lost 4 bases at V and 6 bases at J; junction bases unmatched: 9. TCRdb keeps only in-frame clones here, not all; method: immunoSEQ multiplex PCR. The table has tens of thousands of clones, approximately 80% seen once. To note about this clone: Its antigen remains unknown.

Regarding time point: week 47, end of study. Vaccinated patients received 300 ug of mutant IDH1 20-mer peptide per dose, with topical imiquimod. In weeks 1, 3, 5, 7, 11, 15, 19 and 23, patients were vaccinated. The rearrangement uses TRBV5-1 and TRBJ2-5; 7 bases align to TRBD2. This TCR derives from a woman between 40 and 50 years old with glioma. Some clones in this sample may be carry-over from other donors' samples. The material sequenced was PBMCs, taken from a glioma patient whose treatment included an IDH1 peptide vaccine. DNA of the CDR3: TGCGCCAGCAGCGCCCGGGGAGGGCTTCAGACCCAGTACTTC. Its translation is CASSARGGLQTQYF.